This TCR beta chain was identified in a study of control samples from healthy donors and cancer patients. The CDR3 has 15 amino acids. V gave up 4 bases and J gave up 7 bases, with 16 bases separating them. CDR1 is MNHEY, CDR2 SMNVEV, per germline (reference sequence). Only in-frame clones appear in the TCRdb table, and some are missing; sequencing was by immunoSEQ multiplex PCR. The table includes fewer than 60,000 clones, just over 85% detected once. This TCR derives from a woman between 50 and 59 years old with lung cancer. V gene TRBV27 combines with J gene TRBJ1-4; D possibly corresponds to TRBD1 (6 bases). Input material: PBMCs. The CDR3 DNA reads TGTGCCAGCAGTTCCCGGGGGGGGCTCGGTGAAAAACTGTTTTTT. As protein: CASSSRGGLGEKLFF. The variable domain in full, with the rest retrieved from reference TRBV27 and TRBJ1-4, is EAQVTQNPRYLITVTGKKLTVTCSQNMNHEYMSWYRQDPGLGLRQIYYSMNVEVTDKGDVPEGYKVSRKEKRNFPLILESPSPNQTSLYFCASSSRGGLGEKLFFGSGTQLSVL.